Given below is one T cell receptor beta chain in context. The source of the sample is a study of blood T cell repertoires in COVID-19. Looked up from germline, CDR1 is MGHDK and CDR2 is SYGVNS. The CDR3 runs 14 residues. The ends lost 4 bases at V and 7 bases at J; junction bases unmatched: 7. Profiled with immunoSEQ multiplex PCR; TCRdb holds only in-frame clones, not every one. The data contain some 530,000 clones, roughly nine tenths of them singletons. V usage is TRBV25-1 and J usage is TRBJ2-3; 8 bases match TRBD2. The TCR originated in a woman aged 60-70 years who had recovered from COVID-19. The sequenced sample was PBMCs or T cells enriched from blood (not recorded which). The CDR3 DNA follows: TGTGCCAGCAGTGGAGCGTTAGCGGGGCATACGCAGTATTTT. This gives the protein CASSGALAGHTQYF.